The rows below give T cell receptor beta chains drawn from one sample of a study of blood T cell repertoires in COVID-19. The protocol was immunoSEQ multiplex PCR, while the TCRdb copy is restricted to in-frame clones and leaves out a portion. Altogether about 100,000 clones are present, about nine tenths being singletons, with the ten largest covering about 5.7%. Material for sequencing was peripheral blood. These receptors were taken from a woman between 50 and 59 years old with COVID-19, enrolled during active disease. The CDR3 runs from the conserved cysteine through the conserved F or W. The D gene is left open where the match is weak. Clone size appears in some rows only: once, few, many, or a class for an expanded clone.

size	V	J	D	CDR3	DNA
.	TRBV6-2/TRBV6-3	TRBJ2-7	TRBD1	CASSYLGGLYEQYF	TGTGCCAGCAGTTACCTAGGGGGCTTATACGAGCAGTACTTC
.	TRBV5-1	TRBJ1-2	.	CASRSTPQALSYGYTF	TGCGCCAGCAGGTCCACGCCCCAGGCCCTATCCTATGGCTACACCTTC
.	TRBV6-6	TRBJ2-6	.	CASSYATAGANVLTF	TGTGCCAGCAGTTACGCCACAGCTGGGGCCAACGTCCTGACTTTC
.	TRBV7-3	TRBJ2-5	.	CASSLIAGPQETQYF	TGTGCCAGCAGCTTAATCGCGGGGCCCCAAGAGACCCAGTACTTC
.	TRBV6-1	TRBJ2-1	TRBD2	CASSEEVKWSGGSYNEQFF	TGTGCCAGCAGTGAGGAGGTAAAATGGAGCGGGGGCTCCTACAATGAGCAGTTCTTC
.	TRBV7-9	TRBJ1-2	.	CASSRLGAAGSYTF	TGTGCCAGCAGCCGTCTAGGGGCGGCGGGAAGCTACACCTTC
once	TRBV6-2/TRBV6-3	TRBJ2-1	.	CASSYRESRDYNEQFF	TGTGCCAGCAGTTATAGGGAATCCCGGGACTACAATGAGCAGTTCTTC
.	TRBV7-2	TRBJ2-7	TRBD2	CASSLASGDHEQYF	TGTGCCAGCAGCTTAGCTAGCGGGGACCACGAGCAGTACTTC
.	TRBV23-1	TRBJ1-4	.	CASSPGGGEKLFF	TGCGCCAGCAGTCCTGGGGGGGGTGAAAAACTGTTTTTT
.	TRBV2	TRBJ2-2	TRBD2	CASSAGLVLNFGTGELFF	TGTGCCAGCAGTGCGGGACTAGTACTTAATTTTGGCACCGGGGAGCTGTTTTTT
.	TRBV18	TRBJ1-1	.	CASSPPLGTMNTEAFF	TGTGCCAGCTCACCACCGTTGGGCACCATGAACACTGAAGCTTTCTTT
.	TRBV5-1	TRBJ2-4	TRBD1	CASSLTYRGLAKNIQYF	TGCGCCAGCAGCTTGACCTACAGGGGCCTAGCCAAAAACATTCAGTACTTC
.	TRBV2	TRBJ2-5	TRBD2	CASSEKPRGGETQYF	TGTGCCAGCAGTGAAAAGCCCCGGGGGGGGGAGACCCAGTACTTC